The source of this T cell receptor beta chain is a study of shared clonotypes between healthy human individuals. The method was immunoSEQ multiplex PCR; TCRdb's version includes in-frame clones alone and lacks a portion of them. The sample shows 2.5 million or so clones, roughly nine tenths of them seen only once. Study-level points and caveats: It was the few donors that limited the genetic and exposure-history diversity represented. Sequencing depth was predicted to influence how clonotypes are shared among donors. A handful of donors showed sharing of approximately 5% of naive CD4 clonotypes.

The trim removed 3 bases at V and 6 bases at J, leaving 4 bases unmatched. CDR1 is SGHTA and CDR2 is FQGNSA in the germline V gene. The CDR3 runs to 13 residues. With respect to this clone: Its cognate antigen is unknown. The same CDR3 can be traced to other DNA sequences in this sample.

The clonotype originates from a man aged 18 to 30 in good health. Sequenced sample: naive CD4+ T cells sorted from blood. Subset defined: CD45RA+ positively selected. The gene calls are TRBV7-2 and TRBJ2-7, with TRBD2 matching 8 bases. As DNA, the CDR3 is TGTGCCAGCAGCTTGGCGGGAGGAATCGAGCAGTACTTC. It translates to CASSLAGGIEQYF.